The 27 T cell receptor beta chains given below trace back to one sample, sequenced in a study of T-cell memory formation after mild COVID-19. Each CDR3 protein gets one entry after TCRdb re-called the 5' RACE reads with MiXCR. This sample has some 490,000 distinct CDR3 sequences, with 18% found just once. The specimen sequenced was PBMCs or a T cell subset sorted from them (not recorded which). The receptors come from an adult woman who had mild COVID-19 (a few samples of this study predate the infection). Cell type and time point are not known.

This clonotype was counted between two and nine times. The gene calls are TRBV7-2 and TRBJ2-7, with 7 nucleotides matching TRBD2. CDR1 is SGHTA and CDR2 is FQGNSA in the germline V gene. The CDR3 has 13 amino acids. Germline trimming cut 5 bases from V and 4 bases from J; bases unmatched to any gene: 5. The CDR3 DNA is TGTGCCAGCAGCCCCTGGGAGGGTTACGAGCAGTACTTC. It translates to CASSPWEGYEQYF.

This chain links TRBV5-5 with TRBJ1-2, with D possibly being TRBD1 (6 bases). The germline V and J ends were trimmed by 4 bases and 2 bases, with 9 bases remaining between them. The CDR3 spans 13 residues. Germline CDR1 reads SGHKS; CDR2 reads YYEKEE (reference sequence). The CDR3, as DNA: TGTGCCAGCAGCGCAACAGGGAACTATGGCTACACCTTC. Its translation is CASSATGNYGYTF.

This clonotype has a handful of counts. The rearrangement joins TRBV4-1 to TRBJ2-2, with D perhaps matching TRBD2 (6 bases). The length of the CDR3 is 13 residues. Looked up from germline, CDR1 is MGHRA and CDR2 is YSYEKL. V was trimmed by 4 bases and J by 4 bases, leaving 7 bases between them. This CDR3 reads CASSPAGTGELFF. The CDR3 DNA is TGCGCCAGCAGCCCAGCGGGCACCGGGGAGCTGTTTTTT.

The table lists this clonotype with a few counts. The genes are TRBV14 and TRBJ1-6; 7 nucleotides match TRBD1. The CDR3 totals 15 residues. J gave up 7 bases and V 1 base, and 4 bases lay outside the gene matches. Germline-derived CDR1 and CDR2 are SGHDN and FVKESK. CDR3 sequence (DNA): TGTGCCAGCAGCCAAGCCCGACAGGGAAATTCACCCCTCCACTTT. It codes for CASSQARQGNSPLHF.

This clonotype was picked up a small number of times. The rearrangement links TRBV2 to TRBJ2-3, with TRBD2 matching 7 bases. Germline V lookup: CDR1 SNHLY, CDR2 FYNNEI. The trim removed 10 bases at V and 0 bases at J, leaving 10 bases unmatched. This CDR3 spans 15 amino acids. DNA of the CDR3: TGTGCCATGCTCCCCGGGACTAAAAGCACAGATACGCAGTATTTT. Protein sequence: CAMLPGTKSTDTQYF.

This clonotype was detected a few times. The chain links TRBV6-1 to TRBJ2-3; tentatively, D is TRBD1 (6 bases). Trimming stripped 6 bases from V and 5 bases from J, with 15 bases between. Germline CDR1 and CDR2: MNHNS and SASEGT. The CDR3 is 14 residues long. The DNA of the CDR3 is TGTGCCAGCAGAAACGGGGCAGGGGTAGATACGCAGTATTTT. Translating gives CASRNGAGVDTQYF.

The CDR3: CASSGQPYGYTF. The CDR3 DNA is TGTGCCAGCAGCGGACAACCTTATGGCTACACCTTC. The V gene is TRBV25-1, the J gene TRBJ1-2, with a weak D call TRBD1 (5 bases). CDR3 length equals 12 residues. V gave up 6 bases and J gave up 5 bases, with 10 bases separating them. Per the germline V gene, CDR1 is MGHDK and CDR2 is SYGVNS.

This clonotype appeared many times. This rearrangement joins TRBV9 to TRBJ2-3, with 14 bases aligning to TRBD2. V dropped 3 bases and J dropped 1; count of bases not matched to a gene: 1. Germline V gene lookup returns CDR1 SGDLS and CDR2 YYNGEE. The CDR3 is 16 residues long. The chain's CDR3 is CASSAGLAGGTDTQYF. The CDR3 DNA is TGTGCCAGCAGCGCGGGACTAGCGGGGGGCACAGATACGCAGTATTTT.

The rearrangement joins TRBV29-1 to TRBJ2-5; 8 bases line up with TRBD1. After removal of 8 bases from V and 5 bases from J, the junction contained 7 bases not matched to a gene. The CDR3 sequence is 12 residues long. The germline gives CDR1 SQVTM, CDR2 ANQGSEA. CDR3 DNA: TGCAGCACCCAGGGGGCTCGGGAGACCCAGTACTTC. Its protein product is CSTQGARETQYF.

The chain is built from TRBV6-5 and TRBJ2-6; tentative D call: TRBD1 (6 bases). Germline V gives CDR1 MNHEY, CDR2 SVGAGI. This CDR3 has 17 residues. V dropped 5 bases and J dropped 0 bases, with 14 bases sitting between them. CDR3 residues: CASSHRETVSGANVLTF. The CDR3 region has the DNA TGTGCCAGCAGTCACAGGGAGACAGTCTCTGGGGCCAACGTCCTGACTTTC.

The CDR3 region has the DNA TGCGCCAGCAGCTTGAATAGGCTGGCAGATACGCAGTATTTT. Protein: CASSLNRLADTQYF. The chain couples TRBV5-1 to TRBJ2-3, with D uncertain. The germline V gene encodes CDR1 SGHRS and CDR2 YFSETQ. V dropped 1 base and J dropped 4 bases, with 10 bases sitting between them. The CDR3 is 14 amino acids. Full variable domain (rest looked up from reference TRBV5-1 and TRBJ2-3): KAGVTQTPRYLIKTRGQQVTLSCSPISGHRSVSWYQQTPGQGLQFLFEYFSETQRNKGNFPGRFSGRQFSNSRSEMNVSTLELGDSALYLCASSLNRLADTQYFGPGTRLTVL.

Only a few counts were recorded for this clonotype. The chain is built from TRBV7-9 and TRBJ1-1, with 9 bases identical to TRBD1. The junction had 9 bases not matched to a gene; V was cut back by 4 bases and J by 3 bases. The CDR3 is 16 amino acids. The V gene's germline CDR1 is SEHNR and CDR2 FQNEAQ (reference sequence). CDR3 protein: CASSSTDRGWDTEAFF. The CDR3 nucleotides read TGTGCCAGCAGCTCTACGGACAGGGGTTGGGACACTGAAGCTTTCTTT. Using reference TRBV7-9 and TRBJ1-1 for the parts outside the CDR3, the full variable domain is DTGVSQNPRHKITKRGQNVTFRCDPISEHNRLYWYRQTLGQGPEFLTYFQNEAQLEKSRLLSDRFSAERPKGSFSTLEIQRTEQGDSAMYLCASSSTDRGWDTEAFFGQGTRLTVV.

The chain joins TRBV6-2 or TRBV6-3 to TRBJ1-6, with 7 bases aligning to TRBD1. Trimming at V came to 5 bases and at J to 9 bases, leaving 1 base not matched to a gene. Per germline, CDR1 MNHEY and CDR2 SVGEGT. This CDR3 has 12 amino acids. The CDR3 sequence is CASSDRASPLHF. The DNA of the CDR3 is TGTGCCAGCAGTGACAGGGCTTCACCCCTCCACTTT.

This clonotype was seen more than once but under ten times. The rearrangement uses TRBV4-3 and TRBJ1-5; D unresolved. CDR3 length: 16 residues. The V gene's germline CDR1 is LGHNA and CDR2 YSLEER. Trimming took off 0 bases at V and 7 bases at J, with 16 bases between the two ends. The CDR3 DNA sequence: TGCGCCAGCAGCCAAGAGTTAAGGAGGGATGACCAGCCCCAGCATTTT. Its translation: CASSQELRRDDQPQHF.

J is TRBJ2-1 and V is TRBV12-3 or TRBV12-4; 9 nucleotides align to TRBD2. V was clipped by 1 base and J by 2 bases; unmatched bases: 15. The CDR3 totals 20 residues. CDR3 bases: TGTGCCAGCAGTTTAGGAAACACAGGGGTAGCGGGAGTACCCTACAATGAGCAGTTCTTC. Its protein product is CASSLGNTGVAGVPYNEQFF.

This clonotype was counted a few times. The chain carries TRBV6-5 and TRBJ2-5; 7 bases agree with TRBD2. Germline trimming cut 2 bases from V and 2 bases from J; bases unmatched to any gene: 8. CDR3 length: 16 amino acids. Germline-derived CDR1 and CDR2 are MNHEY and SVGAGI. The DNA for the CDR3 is TGTGCCAGCAGTTACGGATGGGGGGGAGGGCAAGAGACCCAGTACTTC. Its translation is CASSYGWGGGQETQYF.

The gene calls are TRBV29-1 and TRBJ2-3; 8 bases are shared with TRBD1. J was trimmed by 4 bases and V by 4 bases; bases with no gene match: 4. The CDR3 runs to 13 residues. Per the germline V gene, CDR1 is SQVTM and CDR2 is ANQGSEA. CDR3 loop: CSVGDRGPDTQYF. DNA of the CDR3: TGCAGCGTTGGAGACAGGGGCCCAGATACGCAGTATTTT.

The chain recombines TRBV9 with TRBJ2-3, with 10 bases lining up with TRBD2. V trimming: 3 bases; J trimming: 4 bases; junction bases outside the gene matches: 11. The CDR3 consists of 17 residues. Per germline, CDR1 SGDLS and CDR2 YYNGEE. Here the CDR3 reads CASSATPSGRGSDTQYF. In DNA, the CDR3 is TGTGCCAGCAGCGCTACTCCTAGCGGGAGAGGGTCAGATACGCAGTATTTT.

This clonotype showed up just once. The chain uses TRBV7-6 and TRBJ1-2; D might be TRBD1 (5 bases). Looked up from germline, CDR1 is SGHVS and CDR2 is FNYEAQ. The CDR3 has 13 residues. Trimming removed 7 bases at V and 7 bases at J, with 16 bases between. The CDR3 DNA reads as TGTGCCAGCACCCACCTGAGGGGCGGTGGCTACACCTTC. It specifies CASTHLRGGGYTF.

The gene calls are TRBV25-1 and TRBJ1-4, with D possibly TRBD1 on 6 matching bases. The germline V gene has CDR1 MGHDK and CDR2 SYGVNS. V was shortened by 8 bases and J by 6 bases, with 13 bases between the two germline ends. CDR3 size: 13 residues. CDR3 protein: CASSQGGDEKLFF. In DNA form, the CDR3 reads TGTGCCAGCTCACAGGGTGGGGATGAAAAACTGTTTTTT.

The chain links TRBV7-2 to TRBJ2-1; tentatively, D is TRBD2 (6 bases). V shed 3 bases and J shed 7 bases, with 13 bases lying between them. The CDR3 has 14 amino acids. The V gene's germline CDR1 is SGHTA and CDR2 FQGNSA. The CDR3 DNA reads TGTGCCAGCAGCTTCGGCGGGGCGGGGAATGAGCAGTTCTTC. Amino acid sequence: CASSFGGAGNEQFF.

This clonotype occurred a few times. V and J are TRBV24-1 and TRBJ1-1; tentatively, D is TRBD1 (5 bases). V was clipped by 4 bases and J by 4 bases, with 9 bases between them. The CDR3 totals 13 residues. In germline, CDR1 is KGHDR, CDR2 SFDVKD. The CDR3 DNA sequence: TGTGCCACCAGTGACCGACAGTCCACTGAAGCTTTCTTT. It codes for CATSDRQSTEAFF.

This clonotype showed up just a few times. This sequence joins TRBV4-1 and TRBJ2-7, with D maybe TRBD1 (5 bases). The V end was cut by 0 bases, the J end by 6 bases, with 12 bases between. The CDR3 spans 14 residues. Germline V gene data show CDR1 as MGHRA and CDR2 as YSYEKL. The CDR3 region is CASSQEPQGLEQYF. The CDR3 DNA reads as TGCGCCAGCAGCCAAGAGCCCCAGGGTCTCGAGCAGTACTTC.

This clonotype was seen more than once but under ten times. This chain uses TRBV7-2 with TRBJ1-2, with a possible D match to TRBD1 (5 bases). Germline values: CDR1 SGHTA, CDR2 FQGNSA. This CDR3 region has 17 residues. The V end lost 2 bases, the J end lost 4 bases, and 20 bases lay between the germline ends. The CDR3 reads CASSLSSTDPGPYGYTF. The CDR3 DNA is TGTGCCAGCAGCTTATCATCGACAGATCCAGGGCCCTATGGCTACACCTTC.

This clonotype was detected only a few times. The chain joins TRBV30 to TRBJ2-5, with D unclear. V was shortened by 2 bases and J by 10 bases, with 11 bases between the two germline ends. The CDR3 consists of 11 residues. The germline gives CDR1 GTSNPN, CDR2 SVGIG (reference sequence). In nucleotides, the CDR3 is TGTGCCTGGAGTCGTCGGGCCTACCAGTACTTC. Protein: CAWSRRAYQYF. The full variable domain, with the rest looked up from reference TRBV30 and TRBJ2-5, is SQTIHQWPATLVQPVGSPLSLECTVEGTSNPNLYWYRQAAGRGLQLLFYSVGIGQISSEVPQNLSASRPQDRQFILSSKKLLLSDSGFYLCAWSRRAYQYFGPGTRLLVL.

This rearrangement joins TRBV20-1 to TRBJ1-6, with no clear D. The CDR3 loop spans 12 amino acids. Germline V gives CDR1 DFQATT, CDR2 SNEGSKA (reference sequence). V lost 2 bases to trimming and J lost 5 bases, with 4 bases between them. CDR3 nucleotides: TGCAGTGCTAGAAGTAATAATTCACCCCTCCACTTT. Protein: CSARSNNSPLHF.

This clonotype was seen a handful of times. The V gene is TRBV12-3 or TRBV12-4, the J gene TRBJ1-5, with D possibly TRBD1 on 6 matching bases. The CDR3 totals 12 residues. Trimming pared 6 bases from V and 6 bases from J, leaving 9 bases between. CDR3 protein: CASSKQGQPQHF. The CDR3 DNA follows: TGTGCCAGCAGCAAACAGGGTCAGCCCCAGCATTTT.